A single sample is the source of the 4 T cell receptor beta chains below, sequenced in a study of blood T cells in healthy people across ages. It was with a sample-barcoded 5' primer and a J-beta primer mix that a second PCR of roughly 7 to 11 cycles was run. TCRdb redid the calling of the 5' RACE reads with MiXCR, one entry per CDR3 protein. This table has roughly 1 million distinct CDR3 sequences, under 30% appearing once. These sequences were also reported in another study, on T cells of mothers and their children.

Material for sequencing was blood. Every receptor here comes from a girl aged 2-10 years in good health.

The chain employs TRBV20-1 and TRBJ1-4; D not resolved. There are 11 residues in the CDR3. Trimming left V 3 bases short and J 14 bases short, with 13 bases between. The germline gives CDR1 DFQATT, CDR2 SNEGSKA (reference sequence). CDR3 nucleotides: TGCAGTGCTAGCGAACGGGATAATCTGTTTTTT. Amino acids: CSASERDNLFF.

This clonotype was detected a few times. The chain joins TRBV27 to TRBJ2-7, with a weak D call TRBD2 (5 bases). Germline-derived CDR1 and CDR2 are MNHEY and SMNVEV (reference sequence). Trimming took 7 bases from V and 5 from J, leaving 18 bases between them. The CDR3 totals 14 residues. This CDR3 reads CASKMRADWNEQYF. The CDR3 DNA reads TGTGCCAGCAAAATGCGGGCCGATTGGAACGAGCAGTACTTC.

The V and J genes are TRBV3-1 and TRBJ2-4, with a weak D call TRBD2 (5 bases). In germline, CDR1 is LGHDT, CDR2 YNNKEL (reference sequence). V lost 1 base to trimming and J lost 0 bases, with 10 bases between them. This CDR3 is 16 amino acids long. CDR3 sequence (DNA): TGTGCCAGCAGCCAAGGGGAGTACCTAGCCAAAAACATTCAGTACTTC. Protein product: CASSQGEYLAKNIQYF. Supplemented by reference TRBV3-1 and TRBJ2-4, the full variable domain reads DTAVSQTPKYLVTQMGNDKSIKCEQNLGHDTMYWYKQDSKKFLKIMFSYNNKELIINETVPNRFSPKSPDKAHLNLHINSLELGDSAVYFCASSQGEYLAKNIQYFGAGTRLSVL.

The rearrangement uses TRBV7-8 and TRBJ2-1, with 9 bases lining up with TRBD2. J was trimmed by 4 bases and V by 6 bases; bases with no gene match: 4. Germline V CDR1 and CDR2: SGHVS, FQNEAQ. CDR3 length: 14 residues. The CDR3 nucleotides read TGTGCCAGCAGAAAGCGGGGGGAATACAATGAGCAGTTCTTC. Amino acids: CASRKRGEYNEQFF.